The text below deals with one T cell receptor (beta chain). These data belong to a study of PD-1 blockade in mismatch repair-deficient tumors. About the research overall: Patients had approximately 12 mismatch repair-deficient cancer types, all previously treated and progressing.

All patients were mismatch repair deficient, assessed by either PCR or immunohistochemistry. The TCR-sequenced patients were a few responders to pembrolizumab. The method was immunoSEQ multiplex PCR; TCRdb's version includes in-frame clones alone and lacks a portion of them. The repertoire includes just under 80,000 clones, about 82% of them detected once, and 5% to 6.5% sits in the top ten. The source of this sequence is an adult with mismatch repair-deficient cancer. The sequencing used peripheral blood, collected 44 weeks after starting pembrolizumab.

CDR3 in DNA: TGTGCCAGCAGTGAAAGAACAGGGGACTACGAGCAGTACTTC. Its protein is CASSERTGDYEQYF. The chain joins TRBV6-1 to TRBJ2-7; 7 bases are a match to TRBD1. This CDR3 is built from 14 residues. The trim removed 2 bases at V and 3 bases at J, leaving 4 bases unmatched. The germline gives CDR1 MNHNS, CDR2 SASEGT.